The following is a T cell receptor beta chain sequence with its context. Its antigen is unknown. The data are from a study of PD-1 blockade in classical Hodgkin lymphoma. Here immunoSEQ multiplex PCR was the method, and the copy in TCRdb shows in-frame clones only, minus some. The table shows about 33,000 clones, with around 74% occurring only once. Time point reported: cycle 4 day 1 (C4D1), after five to seven weeks of nivolumab. Every single patient, without exception, relapsed after autologous stem cell transplantation, and brentuximab vedotin exposure varied. General study points: By C4D1 there was a significant rise in CD4+ TCR diversity but not in CD8+ TCR diversity. Reports indicated that newly diagnosed patients had lower baseline TCR diversity than healthy donors did. Complete responders possessed baseline diversity comparable to newly diagnosed patients. Still unresolved is the cause of the repertoire differences, which may be disease activity or prior therapy.

CDR3 size: 15 residues. Trimming cost V 3 bases and J 2 bases; bases outside gene matches: 6. CDR1 and CDR2 from the germline V gene are SGHTA and FQGNSA. This receptor was taken from a human donor with classical Hodgkin lymphoma. The chain carries TRBV7-2 and TRBJ1-2; 7 bases fit TRBD1. Material: peripheral blood mononuclear cells (PBMCs), obtained before the fourth cycle of nivolumab. The CDR3 spells CASSLAATGNYGYTF. CDR3 nucleotide sequence: TGTGCCAGCAGCTTGGCGGCGACAGGGAACTATGGCTACACCTTC.